This T cell receptor (beta chain) emerged from a study of OX40 agonist ivuxolimab in advanced cancers. In terms of the full investigation: The costimulatory receptor OX40 (CD134) was targeted by ivuxolimab, a fully human IgG2 agonistic monoclonal antibody. Intravenous ivuxolimab was administered to patients every 2 weeks at six dose levels: 0.01, 0.1, 0.3, 1.5, 3 and 10 mg/kg. Among the roughly 50 dose-escalation patients, about 19 had hepatocellular carcinoma, 15 or so melanoma, 9 renal cell carcinoma and 9 head and neck cancer. In the dose-escalation cohort, 82.7% of patients were male, and the mean age was around 60 years with a range of roughly 20 to 79. Patients were allowed to have had prior anti-PD-1, anti-PD-L1 or anti-CTLA-4 therapy, and around 37% of the dose-escalation patients had previously received checkpoint inhibitors. Three dose-escalation patients achieved partial responses, one with hepatocellular carcinoma and two with cutaneous melanoma. Peripheral TCRbeta sequencing was intended to test whether TCR sequence diversity was altered and clonal T-cell expansion was caused by ivuxolimab. The paper reports the monotherapy dose-escalation portion (N ≈ 50 patients) of the phase I ivuxolimab trial. Study-wide findings and limitations: Antigen specificity was not determined for the clonally expanded peripheral T cells. Clonal expansion of both CD4+ and CD8+ blood T cells was observed from baseline to week 6 at doses 0.1 to 3.0 mg/kg. On average, CD8+ T cells showed more expanded clones than CD4+ T cells after ivuxolimab. Low levels of normalized T-cell clonal expansion were also seen in some patients who did not respond. In the 0.1-3.0 mg/kg groups, partial responders had among the lowest normalized peripheral clonal expansion, particularly in CD8+ T cells.

Compared with germline, V lacks 2 bases and J lacks 1 base; bases without a gene match: 10. Looking up the germline V gene (reference sequence) yields CDR1 SGHAT and CDR2 FQDESV. There are 18 amino acids in the CDR3, from cysteine to phenylalanine inclusive. Of the read, only the CDR3 DNA is kept; its 54 bases are in frame from base 1. As for this clone: Its antigen is not yet known. Base qualities are missing; no much larger clone stands one base away.

The trial excluded patients who had a history of autoimmune disease or who were on systemic immunosuppression. Peripheral blood for TCR sequencing was collected from all dose cohorts at baseline, on cycle 4 day 1, and on cycle 7 day 1. The samples were taken from a phase I, first-in-human, multicenter, open-label dose-escalation trial of ivuxolimab. Adults with locally advanced or metastatic head and neck squamous cell, hepatocellular, melanoma or renal cell carcinoma were enrolled in the trial. Before TCR sequencing, CD4+ T cells and CD8+ T cells from peripheral blood were sorted into separate populations. Genomic DNA was extracted from sorted cells for sequencing of the TCRbeta CDR3 region. The immunoSEQ Assay was used to sequence the TCRbeta CDR3 regions. TCRdb retrieved this table from immuneACCESS and kept in-frame rearrangements only. Not all clones are present; in checked studies, unresolved V genes account for under half, and no reason is known for the remainder. Across this sample there are some 69,000 clones, with about 80% seen only once. The ten largest clones take up approximately 2.1% of the sample.

The material was CD4+ or CD8+ T cells sorted from blood, obtained in a trial of the OX40 agonist ivuxolimab. Here the chain combines TRBV11-1 and TRBJ2-1; 8 bases in between match TRBD2. The origin of this receptor is an adult with an advanced solid tumor such as melanoma, head and neck, liver or kidney cancer. This receptor has the CDR3 CASSLNSRASGSYNEQFF. The DNA sequence is TGTGCCAGCAGCTTAAACTCTCGGGCTAGCGGGTCCTACAATGAGCAGTTCTTC.